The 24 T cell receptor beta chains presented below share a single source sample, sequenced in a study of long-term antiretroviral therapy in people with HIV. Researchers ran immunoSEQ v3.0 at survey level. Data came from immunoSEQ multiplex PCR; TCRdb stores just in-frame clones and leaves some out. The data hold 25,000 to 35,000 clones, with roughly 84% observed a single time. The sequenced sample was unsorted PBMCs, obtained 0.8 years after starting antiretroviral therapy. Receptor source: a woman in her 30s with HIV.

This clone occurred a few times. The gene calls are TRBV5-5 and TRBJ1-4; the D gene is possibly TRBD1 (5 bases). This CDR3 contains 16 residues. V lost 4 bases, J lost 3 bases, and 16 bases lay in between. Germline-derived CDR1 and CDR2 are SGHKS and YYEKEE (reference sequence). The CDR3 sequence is CASSIHGTEPNEKLFF. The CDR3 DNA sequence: TGTGCCAGCAGCATTCACGGGACGGAGCCTAATGAAAAACTGTTTTTT.

The CDR3 DNA is TGTGCCAGCTTTGACCGGGGCTACACCTTC. This translates into CASFDRGYTF. This sequence joins TRBV2 and TRBJ1-2; D gene ambiguous. The CDR3 has 10 amino acids. Trimming took 8 bases from V and 8 from J, leaving 9 bases between them. CDR1 is SNHLY, CDR2 FYNNEI, per germline.

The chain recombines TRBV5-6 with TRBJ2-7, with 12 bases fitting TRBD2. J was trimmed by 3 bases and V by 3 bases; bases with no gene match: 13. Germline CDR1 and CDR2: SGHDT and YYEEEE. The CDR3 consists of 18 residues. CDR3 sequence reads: CASSSPGLAGSGRYEQYV. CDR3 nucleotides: TGTGCCAGCAGCTCACCCGGACTAGCGGGGAGTGGCCGCTACGAGCAGTACGTC.

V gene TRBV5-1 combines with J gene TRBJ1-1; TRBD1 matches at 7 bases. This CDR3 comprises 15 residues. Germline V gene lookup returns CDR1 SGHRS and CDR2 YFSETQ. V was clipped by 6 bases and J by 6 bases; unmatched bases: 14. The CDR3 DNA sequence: TGCGCCAGCACAACTGGGGGACAGCCGCGTTCTGAAGCTTTCTTT. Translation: CASTTGGQPRSEAFF.

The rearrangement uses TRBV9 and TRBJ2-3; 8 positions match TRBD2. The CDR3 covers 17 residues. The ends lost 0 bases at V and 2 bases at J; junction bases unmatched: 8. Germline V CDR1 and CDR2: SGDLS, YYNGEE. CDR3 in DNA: TGTGCCAGCAGCGTAGTTGAATTTAGCGGGATCACAGATACGCAGTATTTT. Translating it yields CASSVVEFSGITDTQYF.

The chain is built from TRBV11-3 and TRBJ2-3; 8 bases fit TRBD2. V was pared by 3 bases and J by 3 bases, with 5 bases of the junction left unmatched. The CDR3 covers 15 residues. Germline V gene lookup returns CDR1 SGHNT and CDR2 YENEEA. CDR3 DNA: TGTGCCAGCAGCTTCGGGGGGGCCGTAACAGATACGCAGTATTTT. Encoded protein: CASSFGGAVTDTQYF.

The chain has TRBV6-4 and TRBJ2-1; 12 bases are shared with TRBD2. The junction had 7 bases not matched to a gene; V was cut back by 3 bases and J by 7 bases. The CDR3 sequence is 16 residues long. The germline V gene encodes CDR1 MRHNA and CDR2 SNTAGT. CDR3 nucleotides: TGTGCCAGCAGTGAAACGACTAGCGGGGGCCCTAATGAGCAGTTCTTC. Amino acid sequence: CASSETTSGGPNEQFF.

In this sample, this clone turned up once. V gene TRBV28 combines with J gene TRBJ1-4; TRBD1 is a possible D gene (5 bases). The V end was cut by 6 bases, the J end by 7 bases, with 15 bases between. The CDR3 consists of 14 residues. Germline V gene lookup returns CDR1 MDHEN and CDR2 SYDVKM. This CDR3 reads CASRLGGSAEKLFF. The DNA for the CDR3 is TGTGCCAGCAGACTGGGGGGTTCTGCTGAAAAACTGTTTTTT.

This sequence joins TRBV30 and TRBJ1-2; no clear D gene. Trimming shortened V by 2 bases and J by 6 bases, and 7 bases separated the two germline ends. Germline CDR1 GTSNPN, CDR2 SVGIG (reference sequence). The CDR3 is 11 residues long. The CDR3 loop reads CAWSRTNGYTF. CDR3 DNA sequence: TGTGCCTGGAGTAGGACGAATGGCTACACCTTC.

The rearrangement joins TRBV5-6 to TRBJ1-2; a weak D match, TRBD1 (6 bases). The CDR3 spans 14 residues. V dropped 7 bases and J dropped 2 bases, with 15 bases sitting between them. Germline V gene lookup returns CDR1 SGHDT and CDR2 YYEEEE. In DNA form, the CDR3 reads TGTGCCAGCGAATTCGGGACACACAACTATGGCTACACCTTC. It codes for CASEFGTHNYGYTF.

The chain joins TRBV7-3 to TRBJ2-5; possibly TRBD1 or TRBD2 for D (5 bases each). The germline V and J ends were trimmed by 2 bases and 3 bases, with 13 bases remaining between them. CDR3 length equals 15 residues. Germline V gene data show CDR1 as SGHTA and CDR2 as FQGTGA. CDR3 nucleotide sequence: TGTGCCAGCAGCTTAGAGGGGAGATTCGAAGAGACCCAGTACTTC. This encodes CASSLEGRFEETQYF.

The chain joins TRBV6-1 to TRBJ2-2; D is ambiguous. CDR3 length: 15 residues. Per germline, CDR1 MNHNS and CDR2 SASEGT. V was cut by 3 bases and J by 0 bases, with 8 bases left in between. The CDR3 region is CASSETQTNTGELFF. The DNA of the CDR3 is TGTGCCAGCAGTGAGACACAGACGAACACCGGGGAGCTGTTTTTT.

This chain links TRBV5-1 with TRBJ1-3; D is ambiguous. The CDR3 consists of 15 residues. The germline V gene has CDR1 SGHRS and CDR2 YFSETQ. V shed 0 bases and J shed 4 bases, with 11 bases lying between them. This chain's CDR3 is CASSLEPGWGNTIYF. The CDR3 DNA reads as TGCGCCAGCAGCTTGGAGCCGGGGTGGGGAAACACCATATATTTT.

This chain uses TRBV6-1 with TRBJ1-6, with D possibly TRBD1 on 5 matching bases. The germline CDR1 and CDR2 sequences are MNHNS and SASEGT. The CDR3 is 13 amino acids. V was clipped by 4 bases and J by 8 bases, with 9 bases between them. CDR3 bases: TGTGCCAGCAGTGGCTTAGGGGATTCACCCCTCCACTTT. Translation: CASSGLGDSPLHF.

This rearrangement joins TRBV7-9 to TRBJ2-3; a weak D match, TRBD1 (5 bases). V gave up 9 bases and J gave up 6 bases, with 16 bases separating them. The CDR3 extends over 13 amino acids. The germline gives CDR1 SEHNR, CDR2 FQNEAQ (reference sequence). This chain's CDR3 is CASVQGSADTQYF. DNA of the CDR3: TGTGCCAGTGTCCAGGGTTCAGCCGATACGCAGTATTTT.

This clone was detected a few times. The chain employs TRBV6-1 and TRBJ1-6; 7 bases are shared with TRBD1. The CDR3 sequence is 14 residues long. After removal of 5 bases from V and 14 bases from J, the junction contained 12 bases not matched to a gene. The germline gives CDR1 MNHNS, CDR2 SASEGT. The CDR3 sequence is CASSSTFDRVTLHF. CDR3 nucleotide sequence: TGTGCCAGCAGTTCAACATTCGACAGGGTCACCCTCCACTTT.

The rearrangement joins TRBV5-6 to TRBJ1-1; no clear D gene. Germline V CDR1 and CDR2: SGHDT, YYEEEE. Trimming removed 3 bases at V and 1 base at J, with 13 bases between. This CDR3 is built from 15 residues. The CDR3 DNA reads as TGTGCCAGCAGCTCGACCCCGGACCAGAACACTGAAGCTTTCTTT. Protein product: CASSSTPDQNTEAFF. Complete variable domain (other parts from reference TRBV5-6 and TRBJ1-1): DAGVTQSPTHLIKTRGQQVTLRCSPKSGHDTVSWYQQALGQGPQFIFQYYEEEERQRGNFPDRFSGHQFPNYSSELNVNALLLGDSALYLCASSSTPDQNTEAFFGQGTRLTVV.

The CDR3 DNA sequence: TGCGCCAGCAGCACCTTGCTTAGCGGGGCGATAAATGAGCAGTTCTTC. This translates into CASSTLLSGAINEQFF. The J gene is TRBJ2-1, the V gene TRBV5-1; 8 bases fit TRBD2. The J segment lost 7 bases and the V segment lost 4 bases, leaving 13 bases of the junction unmatched. The CDR3 covers 16 residues. In germline, CDR1 is SGHRS, CDR2 YFSETQ.

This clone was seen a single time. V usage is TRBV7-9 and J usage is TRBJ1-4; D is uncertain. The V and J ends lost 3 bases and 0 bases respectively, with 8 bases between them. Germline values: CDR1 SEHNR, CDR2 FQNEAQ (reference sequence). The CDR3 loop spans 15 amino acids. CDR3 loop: CASSLYSSTNEKLFF. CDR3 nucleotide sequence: TGTGCCAGCAGCTTGTACAGCTCAACTAATGAAAAACTGTTTTTT.

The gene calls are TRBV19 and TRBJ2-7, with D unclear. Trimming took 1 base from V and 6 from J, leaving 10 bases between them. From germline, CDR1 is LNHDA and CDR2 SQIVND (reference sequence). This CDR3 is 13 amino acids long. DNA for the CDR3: TGTGCCAGTAGTATAGCGGCCCGGGCCGAGCAGTACTTC. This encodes CASSIAARAEQYF.

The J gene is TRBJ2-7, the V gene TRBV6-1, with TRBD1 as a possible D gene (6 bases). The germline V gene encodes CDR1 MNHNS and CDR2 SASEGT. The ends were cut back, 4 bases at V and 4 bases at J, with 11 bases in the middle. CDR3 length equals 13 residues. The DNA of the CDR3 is TGTGCCAGCAGTGCGGGACAAACGTACGAGCAGTACGTC. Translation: CASSAGQTYEQYV.

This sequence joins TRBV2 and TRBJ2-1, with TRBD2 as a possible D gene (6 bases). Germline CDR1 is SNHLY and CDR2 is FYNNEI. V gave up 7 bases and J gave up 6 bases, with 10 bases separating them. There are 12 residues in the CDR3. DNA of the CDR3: TGTGCCAGCATGTCCGGGGGCAATGAGCAGTTCTTC. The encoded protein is CASMSGGNEQFF.

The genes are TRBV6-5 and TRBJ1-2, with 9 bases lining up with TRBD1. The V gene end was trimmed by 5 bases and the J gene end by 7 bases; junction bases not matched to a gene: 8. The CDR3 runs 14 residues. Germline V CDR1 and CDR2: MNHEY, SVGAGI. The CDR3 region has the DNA TGTGCCAGCAGTACAGGACAGGGGCTGGGTGGCTACACCTTC. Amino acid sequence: CASSTGQGLGGYTF.

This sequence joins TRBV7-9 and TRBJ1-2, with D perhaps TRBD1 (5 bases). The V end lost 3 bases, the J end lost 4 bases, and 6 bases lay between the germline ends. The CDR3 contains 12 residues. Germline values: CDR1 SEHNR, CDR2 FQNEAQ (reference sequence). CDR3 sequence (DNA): TGTGCCAGCAGCTTCGGGGGCTATGGCTACACCTTC. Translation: CASSFGGYGYTF.